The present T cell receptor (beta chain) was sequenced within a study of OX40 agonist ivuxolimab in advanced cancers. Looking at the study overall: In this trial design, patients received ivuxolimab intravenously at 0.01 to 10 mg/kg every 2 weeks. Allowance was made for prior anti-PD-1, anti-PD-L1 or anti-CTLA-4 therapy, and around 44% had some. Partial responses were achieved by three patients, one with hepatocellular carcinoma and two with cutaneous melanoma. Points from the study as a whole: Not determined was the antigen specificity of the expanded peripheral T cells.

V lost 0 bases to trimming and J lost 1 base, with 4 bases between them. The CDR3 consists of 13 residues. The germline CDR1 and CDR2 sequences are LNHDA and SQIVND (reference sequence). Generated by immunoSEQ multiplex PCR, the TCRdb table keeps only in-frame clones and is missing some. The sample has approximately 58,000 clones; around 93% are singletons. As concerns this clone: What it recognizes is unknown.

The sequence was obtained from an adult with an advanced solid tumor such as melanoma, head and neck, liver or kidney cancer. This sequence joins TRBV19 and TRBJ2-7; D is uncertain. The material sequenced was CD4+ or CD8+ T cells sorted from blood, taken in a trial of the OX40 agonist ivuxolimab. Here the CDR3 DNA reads TGTGCCAGTAGTATAGATAGTTCCTACGAGCAGTACTTC. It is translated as CASSIDSSYEQYF.